This T cell receptor beta chain came from a study of blood T cell repertoires in COVID-19. On the study more broadly: Nucleic acid was either cDNA or gDNA, and it came from T cells, B-cell-depleted T cells, or PBMCs.

Followed longitudinally, the Seattle patients had been enrolled during active infection. As processed by the authors: For nucleated cells, counts were estimated from reference gene primer amplification. TCRdb's table, derived via immunoSEQ multiplex PCR, lists solely in-frame clones and lacks some. The DNA gave D and trimming, while V, J and clone size come from that table. The sample holds roughly 400,000 clones, more than 70% seen once. The CDR3 is 14 amino acids. V lost 1 base to trimming and J lost 9 bases, with 10 bases between them. Germline lookup yields CDR1 LNHDA and CDR2 SQIVND (reference sequence).

The source material was peripheral blood. The receptor comes from a woman aged 60-75 years with COVID-19, enrolled during active disease. The J gene is TRBJ1-6, the V gene TRBV19; D not resolved. This chain's CDR3 is CASSIGLGSSPLHF. The CDR3 coding sequence is TGTGCCAGTAGTATAGGACTCGGGTCTTCACCCCTCCACTTT.